Listed here are 19 T cell receptor beta chains from one sample, sequenced in a study of blood T cell repertoires in COVID-19. Sequencing used immunoSEQ multiplex PCR; TCRdb keeps in-frame clones, though not all of them. The repertoire holds roughly 110,000 clones, with about 85% as singletons. The sequenced sample was peripheral blood. These receptors all come from a woman aged 55-69 years with COVID-19, enrolled during active disease.

This clone was observed a few times. Other DNA sequences in this sample translate to the same CDR3. The chain uses TRBV3-1 (or the pseudogene TRBV3-2) and TRBJ2-1, with D unclear. Germline V CDR1 and CDR2: LGHDT, YNNKEL (reference sequence). V shed 1 base and J shed 5 bases, with 9 bases lying between them. This CDR3 region has 14 residues. The CDR3 nucleotides read TGTGCCAGCAGCCAAGGACCCGGAGACAATGAGCAGTTCTTC. Translation gives CASSQGPGDNEQFF.

The chain is built from TRBV7-8 and TRBJ1-1; 8 bases map to TRBD1. This CDR3 spans 16 amino acids. V shed 1 base and J 7 bases; nucleotides not matched to a gene: 11. Germline CDR1 and CDR2: SGHVS and FQNEAQ. The CDR3 region is CASSLDDRGRFNEAFF. In DNA, the CDR3 is TGTGCCAGCAGCTTAGACGACAGGGGAAGATTTAATGAAGCTTTCTTT.

This clone was recorded once. The chain uses TRBV11-3 and TRBJ2-7; weak D call: TRBD1 (6 bases). The germline V and J ends were trimmed by 5 bases and 4 bases, with 21 bases remaining between them. CDR3 size: 16 residues. Germline V lookup: CDR1 SGHNT, CDR2 YENEEA. DNA of the CDR3: TGTGCCAGCAGCGGTAGGAGCGACAGGTCCCAATACGAGCAGTACTTC. This sequence encodes CASSGRSDRSQYEQYF.

The chain has TRBV2 and TRBJ1-2; a weak D match, TRBD1 (6 bases). Looked up from germline, CDR1 is SNHLY and CDR2 is FYNNEI. V lost 10 bases to trimming and J lost 4 bases, with 16 bases between them. The CDR3 contains 13 residues. The CDR3 DNA follows: TGTGCCAACCGTTTACAGGGCGGCTATGGCTACACCTTC. Residues: CANRLQGGYGYTF.

The chain is built from TRBV6-2 or TRBV6-3 and TRBJ1-4; D unclear. The CDR3 totals 14 residues. Germline loops: CDR1 MNHEY, CDR2 SVGEGT. The V end was cut by 4 bases, the J end by 6 bases, with 12 bases between. The CDR3 here is CASSSPMRHEKLFF. The DNA for the CDR3 is TGTGCCAGCAGTTCTCCGATGAGGCATGAAAAACTGTTTTTT.

The rearrangement joins TRBV24-1 to TRBJ2-5; a possible D gene is TRBD1 (6 bases). This CDR3 comprises 15 residues. Trimming stripped 6 bases from V and 2 bases from J, with 15 bases between. Germline V CDR1 and CDR2: KGHDR, SFDVKD. The CDR3 nucleotides read TGTGCCACCAGTTTGGCAGGGGTTGTACAAGAGACCCAGTACTTC. Protein product: CATSLAGVVQETQYF.

CDR3 residues: CATSDSRTGDQPQHF. In DNA form, the CDR3 reads TGTGCCACCAGTGATTCGAGGACAGGGGATCAGCCCCAGCATTTT. J is TRBJ1-5 and V is TRBV24-1, with 9 bases that match TRBD1. Germline V CDR1 and CDR2: KGHDR, SFDVKD. The V gene end was trimmed by 2 bases and the J gene end by 5 bases; junction bases not matched to a gene: 3. The CDR3 runs 15 residues.

This sequence joins TRBV2 and TRBJ2-3, with 9 positions matching TRBD1. CDR1 and CDR2 from the germline V gene are SNHLY and FYNNEI. The CDR3 sequence is 16 residues long. Trimming took 4 bases from V and 3 from J; bases not matched to a gene: 8. DNA for the CDR3: TGTGCCAGCAGTGGCACAGGGGGCTTTAGAACAGATACGCAGTATTTT. Translation: CASSGTGGFRTDTQYF. Variable domain in full (rest from reference TRBV2 and TRBJ2-3): EPEVTQTPSHQVTQMGQEVILRCVPISNHLYFYWYRQILGQKVEFLVSFYNNEISEKSEIFDDQFSVERPDGSNFTLKIRSTKLEDSAMYFCASSGTGGFRTDTQYFGPGTRLTVL.

The V gene is TRBV11-2, the J gene TRBJ2-7, with D possibly being TRBD2 (6 bases). The CDR3 loop spans 14 amino acids. Trimming took 1 base from V and 7 from J, leaving 14 bases between them. Germline loops: CDR1 SGHAT, CDR2 FQNNGV. The CDR3 DNA reads as TGTGCCAGCAGCTTAGTAGCGGACCTGGGAGAGCAGTACTTC. Translated, it gives CASSLVADLGEQYF.

Worth noting for this clone: The germline gene is not matched at one end of the junction; a read error may be the cause. The chain combines TRBV3-1 (or the pseudogene TRBV3-2) with TRBJ1-2; D might be TRBD1 (5 bases). CDR1 is LGHDT, CDR2 YNNKEL, per germline (reference sequence). The CDR3 covers 14 residues. CDR3 sequence (DNA): TGTGCTAGCAGCCAAGAAGGGAGGGGCTATGGCTACACCTTC. Translation gives CASSQEGRGYGYTF.

V and J are TRBV18 and TRBJ1-4; 7 bases fit TRBD1. Germline loops: CDR1 KGHSH, CDR2 LQKENI. CDR3 length: 16 residues. V was clipped by 2 bases and J by 0 bases; unmatched bases: 3. The CDR3 nucleotides are TGTGCCAGCTCACCAGGACAGGCAGCAACTAATGAAAAACTGTTTTTT. This codes for CASSPGQAATNEKLFF.

The chain uses TRBV5-4 and TRBJ1-1; D perhaps matches TRBD1 (5 bases). Germline CDR1 SGHNT, CDR2 YYREEE (reference sequence). Trimming took 4 bases from V and 1 from J, leaving 20 bases between them. CDR3 size: 17 residues. CDR3 region: CASSPSWGGGRNTEAFF. In DNA form, the CDR3 reads TGTGCCAGCAGCCCCTCATGGGGGGGAGGGAGGAACACTGAAGCTTTCTTT.

The chain joins TRBV2 to TRBJ2-3; TRBD2 matches 10 bases. The V and J ends lost 1 base and 9 bases, in that order; junction bases with no gene match: 7. The CDR3 length is 15 residues. CDR1 SNHLY and CDR2 FYNNEI come from the germline V gene. The CDR3 spells CASSEGSGGAVTQYF. Here the CDR3 DNA reads TGTGCCAGCAGTGAAGGGAGCGGGGGGGCTGTCACGCAGTATTTT.

The chain joins TRBV5-1 to TRBJ1-2; 10 bases fit TRBD1. Trimming cost V 0 bases and J 8 bases; bases outside gene matches: 19. CDR1 and CDR2 from the germline V gene are SGHRS and YFSETQ. This CDR3 spans 19 amino acids. The CDR3 sequence is CASSLGAGTGDPYFYGYTF. The CDR3 DNA is TGCGCCAGCAGCTTGGGTGCCGGGACAGGGGACCCGTATTTCTACGGCTACACCTTC.

The genes are TRBV21-1 and TRBJ1-5; TRBD1 is taken as the D call from the table, unchecked against the DNA. TRBV21-1 is a documented pseudogene. The CDR3 covers 17 residues. The CDR3 region is CASSKAPGTGLNQPQHF. The DNA for the CDR3 is TGTGCCAGCAGCAAAGCCCCAGGGACAGGGTTAAATCAGCCCCAGCATTTT.

The chain is built from TRBV2 and TRBJ2-7; 10 nucleotides agree with TRBD1. V gave up 7 bases and J gave up 6 bases; unmatched junction bases: 6. CDR1 is SNHLY, CDR2 FYNNEI, per germline. CDR3 length: 13 amino acids. The CDR3 loop reads CASIGTGVGEQYF. The CDR3 DNA reads as TGTGCCAGCATCGGGACAGGGGTAGGCGAGCAGTACTTC.

The CDR3, as DNA: TGTGCCAGCAGCCCGCGACTGCTCGGGGCTGAAGCTTTCTTT. Its translation: CASSPRLLGAEAFF. V usage is TRBV13 and J usage is TRBJ1-1; unclear D gene. Trimming cost V 5 bases and J 6 bases, with 16 bases left between them. The germline CDR1 and CDR2 sequences are PRHDT and FYEKMQ (reference sequence). There are 14 residues in the CDR3.

The chain is built from TRBV7-2 and TRBJ1-5; 9 bases match TRBD1. The length of the CDR3 is 16 residues. Germline CDR1 SGHTA, CDR2 FQGNSA. V gave up 5 bases and J gave up 1 base; unmatched junction bases: 6. CDR3 sequence reads: CASSQQGTGSNQPQHF. The CDR3 bases are TGTGCCAGCAGCCAACAAGGGACAGGGAGCAATCAGCCCCAGCATTTT.

This rearrangement joins TRBV10-3 to TRBJ2-5, with TRBD2 as a possible D gene (5 bases). Germline values: CDR1 ENHRY, CDR2 SYGVKD. The V end was cut by 0 bases, the J end by 5 bases, with 10 bases between. The CDR3 is 14 amino acids. Here the CDR3 reads CAISESGIAETQYF. CDR3 coding DNA: TGTGCCATCAGTGAGTCAGGGATAGCGGAGACCCAGTACTTC.